This T cell receptor (beta chain) was sequenced for a study of cytomegalovirus exposure and HLA in healthy donors. Study-level points and caveats: The authors later found most CMV-associated TCR beta chains appeared HLA-restricted.

This clone was recorded only once. Its specificity is unknown. 60 Vbeta and 13 Jbeta primers were used in PCR. Libraries were prepared by immunoSEQ multiplex PCR; TCRdb keeps only in-frame clonotypes and omits some of them. This sample has under 200,000 clones, with about three quarters found just once. This receptor was taken from a woman aged 40 to 50 in good health and CMV-seropositive. The specimen sequenced was PBMCs.

The CDR3 is CASSFGIAYAQYF. The CDR3 DNA sequence: TGTGCCAGCAGCTTTGGTATCGCCTATGCGCAGTACTTC. The rearrangement uses TRBV7-9 and TRBJ2-7; D unresolved. CDR3 length: 13 residues. V lost 3 bases and J lost 9, with 15 bases in between. The germline V gene encodes CDR1 SEHNR and CDR2 FQNEAQ (reference sequence).